This passage covers 19 T cell receptor beta chains from one sample sequenced in a study of Ad26.COV2.S vaccination and SARS-CoV-2 variants. Produced via immunoSEQ multiplex PCR; TCRdb's table is partial and in-frame only. The table includes more than 120,000 clones, roughly 90% detected once. Sequences were derived from peripheral blood, sampled after recovery from COVID-19. These receptors came from a human donor who had recovered from COVID-19.

The chain joins TRBV11-2 to TRBJ2-1, with D perhaps matching TRBD2 (5 bases). The germline gives CDR1 SGHAT, CDR2 FQNNGV. This CDR3 spans 15 amino acids. The V end was cut by 6 bases, the J end by 7 bases, with 19 bases between. The CDR3 DNA reads as TGTGCCAGCAGTTTTCTCCCCGGAGGTCAGAATGAGCAGTTCTTC. This gives the protein CASSFLPGGQNEQFF.

V usage is TRBV6-2 or TRBV6-3 and J usage is TRBJ2-7; tentative D call: TRBD1 (5 bases). CDR3 length equals 14 residues. Deletions cut 2 bases from V and 0 bases from J, with 8 bases between. The germline V gene has CDR1 MNHEY and CDR2 SVGEGT. The CDR3: CASSYRGSSYEQYF. The CDR3 DNA follows: TGTGCCAGCAGTTACAGGGGTAGCTCCTACGAGCAGTACTTC.

This chain joins TRBV5-4 and TRBJ2-6; D is undetermined. CDR3 length equals 14 residues. Germline CDR1 is SGHNT and CDR2 is YYREEE (reference sequence). Trimming took off 2 bases at V and 2 bases at J, with 5 bases between the two ends. The CDR3 sequence: CASSFSTGANVLTF. DNA for the CDR3: TGTGCCAGCAGCTTCTCGACTGGGGCCAACGTCCTGACTTTC.

The gene calls are TRBV12-3 or TRBV12-4 and TRBJ2-1; D not certain. This CDR3 comprises 12 residues. Trimming removed 3 bases from V and 10 bases from J, with 10 bases in between. CDR3 coding DNA: TGTGCCAGCAGTTTTGTAAAAGAGGAGCAGTTCTTC. Its translation is CASSFVKEEQFF.

The chain carries TRBV28 and TRBJ2-1; the D is unclear. The CDR3 contains 15 residues. Germline V gives CDR1 MDHEN, CDR2 SYDVKM. With 5 bases removed from V and 0 bases from J, the gap between germline ends came to 11 bases. CDR3 residues: CASSQLWSSYNEQFF. The CDR3 DNA is TGTGCCAGCAGTCAACTTTGGAGCTCCTACAATGAGCAGTTCTTC.

On this clone: The same CDR3 arises from other DNA sequences in this sample as well. V and J are TRBV30 and TRBJ1-2; D is uncertain. CDR1 and CDR2 (germline): GTSNPN, SVGIG (reference sequence). The ends were cut back, 0 bases at V and 6 bases at J, with 5 bases in the middle. The length of the CDR3 is 11 residues. The CDR3 spells CAWSVGDGYTF. The CDR3 DNA follows: TGTGCCTGGAGTGTGGGAGATGGCTACACCTTC.

The chain recombines TRBV28 with TRBJ1-2; no clear D. V lost 5 bases and J 4 bases, leaving 17 bases between the germline ends. Germline V gene data show CDR1 as MDHEN and CDR2 as SYDVKM. The CDR3 totals 15 residues. The CDR3 protein is CASSVGTEDSYGYTF. The CDR3 nucleotides are TGTGCCAGCAGTGTCGGTACAGAAGACTCCTATGGCTACACCTTC.

This sequence joins TRBV2 and TRBJ2-1; D possibly uses TRBD1 or TRBD2 (5 bases each). The CDR3 consists of 13 residues. V was trimmed by 7 bases and J by 7 bases, leaving 14 bases between them. Germline V gene lookup returns CDR1 SNHLY and CDR2 FYNNEI. CDR3 protein: CASTRDALNEQFF. CDR3 in DNA: TGTGCCAGCACTCGGGACGCCCTAAATGAGCAGTTCTTC.

This chain joins TRBV14 and TRBJ1-1, with D tentatively TRBD1 (6 bases). CDR3 length: 16 residues. V was shortened by 0 bases and J by 3 bases, with 14 bases between the two germline ends. CDR1 is SGHDN and CDR2 is FVKESK in the germline V gene. The CDR3 DNA is TGTGCCAGCAGCCAAGACGGGCAGGGGCCGGACACTGAAGCTTTCTTT. It yields the protein CASSQDGQGPDTEAFF.

The chain joins TRBV4-1 to TRBJ2-7; D not resolved. The CDR3 is 13 amino acids. Germline-derived CDR1 and CDR2 are MGHRA and YSYEKL. Trimming cost V 1 base and J 4 bases, with 8 bases left between them. CDR3 sequence (DNA): TGCGCCAGCAGCCAAGGCCTAAGGTACGAGCAGTACTTC. Amino acid sequence: CASSQGLRYEQYF.

The chain is built from TRBV25-1 and TRBJ1-2; maybe TRBD1 (5 bases). The V gene lost 6 bases and the J gene lost 4 bases, with 15 bases spanning the gap. Germline V lookup: CDR1 MGHDK, CDR2 SYGVNS. The CDR3 spans 14 residues. The CDR3 protein is CASSEGGAGYGYTF. CDR3 coding DNA: TGTGCCAGCAGCGAAGGTGGGGCTGGCTATGGCTACACCTTC.

This chain uses TRBV2 with TRBJ2-5; D possibly matches TRBD1 or TRBD2 (5 bases each). Germline V gene data show CDR1 as SNHLY and CDR2 as FYNNEI. V shed 3 bases and J shed 3 bases, with 11 bases lying between them. The CDR3 sequence is 14 residues long. This CDR3 reads CASSDEGPKETQYF. The DNA for the CDR3 is TGTGCCAGCAGTGATGAGGGACCAAAAGAGACCCAGTACTTC.

The rearrangement joins TRBV4-3 to TRBJ2-1; the match to TRBD1 covers 9 bases. The CDR3 sequence is 15 residues long. CDR1 and CDR2 (germline): LGHNA, YSLEER. V shed 3 bases, J shed 5 bases, and the junction held 5 bases outside the gene matches. The CDR3 DNA follows: TGCGCCAGCAGCCATTCGGGACAGGGAGACAATGAGCAGTTCTTC. It specifies CASSHSGQGDNEQFF.

The genes are TRBV6-5 and TRBJ1-1; D perhaps matches TRBD1 (5 bases). Between the trimmed V and J ends, which lost 2 bases and 5 bases, there was a span of 15 bases. The CDR3 contains 15 residues. Germline values: CDR1 MNHEY, CDR2 SVGAGI. The CDR3 DNA reads as TGTGCCAGCAGTTACCGGGTGAGGGGAGGGACTGAAGCTTTCTTT. This translates into CASSYRVRGGTEAFF.

The count of this clone is one. J is TRBJ2-7 and V is TRBV13; 8 bases map to TRBD1. The V segment lost 3 bases and the J segment 2 bases; nucleotides outside the gene matches: 3. There are 14 residues in the CDR3. CDR1 and CDR2 (germline): PRHDT, FYEKMQ (reference sequence). This chain's CDR3 is CASSFSGQAYEQYF. The DNA for the CDR3 is TGTGCCAGCAGCTTCTCGGGACAGGCCTACGAGCAGTACTTC.

Here the CDR3 reads CASRQGQGNSPLHF. CDR3 sequence (DNA): TGTGCCAGCAGACAGGGACAGGGGAATTCACCCCTCCACTTT. This chain uses TRBV6-5 with TRBJ1-6; 10 nucleotides align to TRBD1. This CDR3 is 14 amino acids long. With 6 bases clipped from V and 7 bases from J, the junction kept 3 bases outside the gene matches. The germline gives CDR1 MNHEY, CDR2 SVGAGI.

The gene calls are TRBV7-9 and TRBJ2-3; 7 nucleotides agree with TRBD1. This CDR3 has 15 amino acids. The V gene end was trimmed by 5 bases and the J gene end by 2 bases; junction bases not matched to a gene: 7. Per germline, CDR1 SEHNR and CDR2 FQNEAQ (reference sequence). CDR3 region: CASSLTGTVTDTQYF. DNA for the CDR3: TGTGCCAGCAGCCTGACCGGGACAGTCACAGATACGCAGTATTTT.

The chain combines TRBV27 with TRBJ2-7; 8 bases align to TRBD1. The CDR3 sequence is 14 residues long. V was clipped by 4 bases and J by 3 bases; unmatched bases: 5. CDR1 and CDR2 from the germline V gene are MNHEY and SMNVEV (reference sequence). The CDR3 loop reads CASSSSGGRYEQYF. The DNA for the CDR3 is TGTGCCAGCAGTTCCTCAGGGGGCCGCTACGAGCAGTACTTC.

The chain employs TRBV9 and TRBJ2-2, with D unresolved. In germline, CDR1 is SGDLS, CDR2 YYNGEE. The CDR3 loop spans 13 amino acids. The V end lost 6 bases, the J end lost 1 base, and 7 bases lay between the germline ends. The CDR3 sequence is CASMNLNTGELFF. Written as DNA, the CDR3 is TGTGCCAGCATGAATTTGAACACCGGGGAGCTGTTTTTT.